This T cell receptor beta chain was recorded in a study of T-cell memory formation after mild COVID-19. This CDR3 has 14 amino acids. CDR1 is SGHVS and CDR2 is FQNEAQ in the germline V gene. The ends lost 4 bases at V and 7 bases at J; junction bases unmatched: 8. TCRdb re-called the 5' RACE reads with MiXCR, one entry per CDR3 protein. The sample yields some 270,000 distinct CDR3 sequences, approximately 15% seen once. The sequence was collected from an adult woman who had mild COVID-19 (a few samples of this study predate the infection). Cell type and time point are not known. V gene TRBV7-8 combines with J gene TRBJ2-7; 9 bases agree with TRBD1. Material for sequencing was PBMCs or a T cell subset sorted from them (not recorded which). This CDR3 reads CASSSGQGRGEQYF. The CDR3 DNA reads as TGTGCCAGCAGCTCAGGACAGGGGCGCGGGGAGCAGTACTTC.